This T cell receptor (beta chain) was found in a study of T cell responses to AZD1222 COVID-19 vaccine. The protocol was immunoSEQ multiplex PCR, while the TCRdb copy is restricted to in-frame clones and leaves out a portion. This sample has 120,000 or so clones; around 87% occur once, and the top ten carry about 10%. This CDR3 region has 17 residues. The J segment lost 0 bases and the V segment lost 1 base, leaving 6 bases of the junction unmatched. The germline gives CDR1 SGHRS, CDR2 YFSETQ. The clonotype comes from an adult in good health. The chain carries TRBV5-1 and TRBJ2-1, with 8 bases matching TRBD1. The sequencing used peripheral blood, collected on day 0 of AZD1222 vaccination. CDR3 protein: CASSLFGTGSSYNEQFF. CDR3 DNA: TGCGCCAGCAGCTTGTTCGGGACAGGTAGCTCCTACAATGAGCAGTTCTTC.